Below, one T cell receptor beta chain is given with its context. Antigen specificity is unknown. This sample was included in a study of radiation and T cells in renal cell carcinoma. The CDR3 is 14 amino acids. Looked up from germline, CDR1 is KGHSH and CDR2 is LQKENI. V lost 3 bases, J lost 2 bases, and 2 bases stayed unmatched. Study-wide points: In blood, top tumor clones expanded by 2 weeks, shrinking by 4.

TCRdb's table, derived via immunoSEQ multiplex PCR, lists solely in-frame clones and lacks some. The sample yields about 140,000 clones, roughly 80% seen once. The sample's time point: baseline pretreatment blood. The treatment is: 15 Gy SBRT to primary tumor, nephrectomy 4 weeks later. The V gene is TRBV18, the J gene TRBJ1-1; the match to TRBD1 covers 8 bases. This TCR was sampled from a woman aged 50 to 60 with renal cell carcinoma. The sample consisted of blood, taken from a patient whose treatment included radiotherapy and nephrectomy. The CDR3 region has the DNA TGTGCCAGCTCACCGGGACAGGCAAACACTGAAGCTTTCTTT. Translated, it gives CASSPGQANTEAFF. Looking up the rest from reference TRBV18 and TRBJ1-1 gives the full variable domain: NAGVMQNPRHLVRRRGQEARLRCSPMKGHSHVYWYRQLPEEGLKFMVYLQKENIIDESGMPKERFSAEFPKEGPSILRIQQVVRGDSAAYFCASSPGQANTEAFFGQGTRLTVV.